The entry below gives a single TCR beta chain sequence along with its context. Its matching antigen is unknown. This sample stems from a study of vaccination and CD4 T cells after COVID-19. This sample's treatment: roughly 10-day PBMC culture with coronavirus spike peptide pools or control peptides (ViraFEST assay). A negative selection step was used to isolate CD4+ T cells once culture had run for less than 13 days. Sequencing of cultured CD4+ T cell DNA used the Oncomine TCR Beta short-read assay. Via MiXCR, TCRdb re-called the PCR reads, giving one row per CDR3 protein. The table records roughly 15,000 distinct CDR3 sequences, approximately 60% of them present only once. V trimming: 1 base; J trimming: 2 bases; junction bases outside the gene matches: 10. Germline CDR1 reads SGHTA; CDR2 reads FQGTGA. This CDR3 is 18 amino acids long.

The sequences come from CD4+ T cells from blood, cultured in vitro, collected after SARS-CoV-2 vaccination. The chain combines TRBV7-3 with TRBJ2-2, with 7 positions matching TRBD2. This clonotype was sampled from a human donor who had recovered from COVID-19. The CDR3 DNA sequence: TGTGCCAGCAGCTTAAGTGGACTAGTGAAACTTAACACCGGGGAGCTGTTTTTT. Translating it yields CASSLSGLVKLNTGELFF.